The rows below give T cell receptor beta chains drawn from one sample of a study of blood T cell repertoires in COVID-19. Profiling relied on immunoSEQ multiplex PCR, and the TCRdb table lists in-frame clones only, not all of them. The sample has about 370,000 clones; roughly 90% are singletons. Sequencing was carried out using peripheral blood. These receptor sequences come from a woman in her twenties or thirties with COVID-19, enrolled during active disease. The CDR3 runs from the conserved cysteine through the conserved F or W. Each record gives: clone size, D gene, V gene, J gene, CDR3 DNA, CDR3 protein. The D gene is left open where the match is weak. Part of the rows lack a size; the others show once, few, many or a class for expanded clones.

once,TRBD2,TRBV11-2,TRBJ2-2,TGTGCCAGCAGCTCCCCCACTAGCGGGGGGGAGAAAAACACCGGGGAGCTGTTTTTT,CASSSPTSGGEKNTGELFF
.,TRBD2,TRBV6-2/TRBV6-3,TRBJ2-5,TGTGCCAGCAGTTACTCGAGTCAGCGGGGGGAGACCCAGTACTTC,CASSYSSQRGETQYF
.,.,TRBV5-1,TRBJ1-1,TGCGCCAGCAGCTTCAGGGGCGGGAACACTGAAGCTTTCTTT,CASSFRGGNTEAFF
.,.,TRBV9,TRBJ1-1,TGTGCCAGCAGCGTAGATCGGGGGAACACTGAAGCTTTCTTT,CASSVDRGNTEAFF
.,.,TRBV7-6,TRBJ2-3,TGTGCCAGCAGCACGACTAGGCCAGATACGCAGTATTTT,CASSTTRPDTQYF
.,.,TRBV2,TRBJ2-2,TGTGCCAGCAGTTCAGGACAGTTAACCGGGGAGCTGTTTTTT,CASSSGQLTGELFF
.,.,TRBV7-2,TRBJ2-3,TGTGCCAGCAGCTTAGAGTCGGTGGGGCAGACAGATACGCAGTATTTT,CASSLESVGQTDTQYF
.,.,TRBV7-2,TRBJ2-3,TGTGCCAGCAGCTTAGGCCTACTCCCCACAGATACGCAGTATTTT,CASSLGLLPTDTQYF
.,TRBD1,TRBV14,TRBJ2-7,TGTGCCAGCAGCAATCGGACAGGGGCCTACGAGCAGTACTTC,CASSNRTGAYEQYF
.,TRBD2,TRBV3-1/TRBV3-2,TRBJ2-1,TGTGCCAGCAGCCAAGGAAGTCAGCGGGAGTCTGAGCAGTTCTTC,CASSQGSQRESEQFF
.,TRBD1,TRBV19,TRBJ2-1,TGTGCCAGTAGCCCCAGACAGGGGATCTTATACAATGAGCAGTTCTTC,CASSPRQGILYNEQFF
.,.,TRBV19,TRBJ1-1,TGTGCCAGTAGCTGGACAGAGAACACTGAAGCTTTCTTT,CASSWTENTEAFF
.,TRBD1,TRBV2,TRBJ2-5,TGTGCCAGCAGTGAAACGGACAGGGACGGGGAGACCCAGTACTTC,CASSETDRDGETQYF
.,TRBD1,TRBV2,TRBJ1-2,TGTGCCAGCAGAGGACAGGGGGCTACCCTCTACGGCTACACCTTC,CASRGQGATLYGYTF
.,TRBD2,TRBV6-1,TRBJ2-1,TGTGCCAGCAGTGAACGCTCCCGAACGGGGGGGTACAATGAGCAGTTCTTC,CASSERSRTGGYNEQFF
.,.,TRBV5-8,TRBJ2-3,TGTGCCAGCAGCTCGGGGTGGAAGAGCACAGATACGCAGTATTTT,CASSSGWKSTDTQYF
.,TRBD2,TRBV5-4,TRBJ2-3,TGTGCCAGCAGCTTAGGAGCGGGGGTCACAGATACGCAGTATTTT,CASSLGAGVTDTQYF
once,TRBD1,TRBV28,TRBJ2-2,TGTGCCAGCAGTTTAAGGGGACAGGGCTCCGGGGAGCTGTTTTTT,CASSLRGQGSGELFF
.,TRBD1,TRBV19,TRBJ2-3,TGTGCCAGTAGTCCGGGCAGGGGGAATCCAGATACGCAGTATTTT,CASSPGRGNPDTQYF
.,TRBD1,TRBV10-3,TRBJ1-4,TGTGCCATCAGCGCTGGGACAGGGAGTGAAAAACTGTTTTTT,CAISAGTGSEKLFF
.,.,TRBV30,TRBJ2-3,TGTGCCTGGAAGCGAGCTAGCACAGATACGCAGTATTTT,CAWKRASTDTQYF
.,TRBD1,TRBV12-3/TRBV12-4,TRBJ1-2,TGTGCCAGCTCCCGGGGGGACAGGGATCCCACCTTC,CASSRGDRDPTF
few,TRBD1,TRBV13,TRBJ2-2,TGTGCCAGCAGCTGGACAGGGTTTGGGGAGCTGTTTTTT,CASSWTGFGELFF
few,.,TRBV10-1,TRBJ2-1,TGCGCCAGCAGTGAGCAAATAGCGGCCAATGAGCAGTTCTTC,CASSEQIAANEQFF
.,.,TRBV6-2/TRBV6-3,TRBJ1-1,TGTGCCAGCAGTTACTCGAGGGAGAACACCAATAAACCAAAAGCTTTCTTT,CASSYSRENTNKPKAFF
.,TRBD1,TRBV5-4,TRBJ1-4,TGTGCCAGCAGCTTGGCCAGGGGGACAACTAATGAAAAACTGTTTTTT,CASSLARGTTNEKLFF
.,.,TRBV14,TRBJ2-5,TGTGCCAGCAGCCATCTCCGGGACACAACAGACCGCCAGTACTTC,CASSHLRDTTDRQYF
.,TRBD1,TRBV6-2/TRBV6-3,TRBJ2-7,TGTGCCAGCAGTTACGACGACAGGGGGGGCTACGAGCAGTACTTC,CASSYDDRGGYEQYF
.,.,TRBV7-8,TRBJ1-1,TGTGCCAGCAGCTTAGTTTATCTTCCGAACACTGAAGCTTTCTTT,CASSLVYLPNTEAFF
.,.,TRBV5-4,TRBJ1-2,TGTGCCAGCAGCTTGGGGTCGGCTAACTATGGCTACACCTTC,CASSLGSANYGYTF
few,TRBD1,TRBV27,TRBJ1-2,TGTGCCAGCAGTTCCGACAGGGGGCATGGCTACACCTTC,CASSSDRGHGYTF
.,TRBD2,TRBV9,TRBJ2-2,TGTGCCAGCAGCGCCTCAACTAGCGCGCTTTTGGGGGAGCTGTTTTTT,CASSASTSALLGELFF
.,.,TRBV5-6,TRBJ1-5,TGTGCCAGCAGCTTGGGGCAAAATCAGCCCCAGCATTTT,CASSLGQNQPQHF
few,.,TRBV5-8,TRBJ1-1,TGTGCCAGCAGCTTGGGCCTCGTGAGGGCCCCTGAAGCTTTCTTT,CASSLGLVRAPEAFF
.,.,TRBV28,TRBJ2-6,TGTGCCAGCAGTTCCATGGAACGCAGGGGATCTGGGGCCAACGTCCTGACTTTC,CASSSMERRGSGANVLTF
.,TRBD2,TRBV9,TRBJ2-2,TGTGCCAGCAGCGTAGGTGCGGGGGGGCTCAGCACCGGGGAGCTGTTTTTT,CASSVGAGGLSTGELFF
.,TRBD2,TRBV9,TRBJ2-1,TGTGCCAGCAGCGCATTGCGGGAGCACTCTACCCAAAGATCCTACAATGAGCAGTTCTTC,CASSALREHSTQRSYNEQFF
once,.,TRBV6-2/TRBV6-3,TRBJ2-7,TGTGCCAGCAGTGCTTCTAGCCCTGTTACCTACGAGCAGTACTTC,CASSASSPVTYEQYF
.,TRBD2,TRBV4-3,TRBJ2-1,TGCGCCAGCAGCCAATCGCTAGCGGTTACGGATGAGCAGTTCTTC,CASSQSLAVTDEQFF
.,TRBD1,TRBV5-5,TRBJ2-7,TGTGCCAGCAGCTTTGTGCAGGGGGACAACGAGCAGTACTTC,CASSFVQGDNEQYF
.,TRBD1,TRBV7-9,TRBJ2-2,TGTGCCAGCAGCCCAGGGGGTGTCACCGGGGAGCTGTTTTTT,CASSPGGVTGELFF
.,.,TRBV7-2,TRBJ1-5,TGTGCCAGCAGCCCTCGGGATAATAGCAATCAGCCCCAGCATTTT,CASSPRDNSNQPQHF
.,.,TRBV11-2,TRBJ2-3,TGTGCCAGCAGCTTCAAACAGGGTCGAGATACGCAGTATTTT,CASSFKQGRDTQYF
.,.,TRBV6-5,TRBJ1-1,TGTGCCAGCAGGAACGGGGACATGAACACTGAAGCTTTCTTT,CASRNGDMNTEAFF
.,TRBD1,TRBV3-1/TRBV3-2,TRBJ2-3,TGTGCCAGCAGCCAAGTCGCCGGGACAGGGAAAAGGGATACGCAGTATTTT,CASSQVAGTGKRDTQYF
.,TRBD1,TRBV18,TRBJ1-6,TGTGCCAGCTCACCCGGACAGGGATCGAATTCACCCCTCCACTTT,CASSPGQGSNSPLHF
.,TRBD2,TRBV6-6,TRBJ2-3,TGTGCCAGCAGTTGGCGGGAGGGCAGTACAACAGATACGCAGTATTTT,CASSWREGSTTDTQYF
.,TRBD1,TRBV4-3,TRBJ1-1,TGCGCCAGCAGCCATACAGGGGGCGCAAGGTCAGGCACTGAAGCTTTCTTT,CASSHTGGARSGTEAFF
.,TRBD1,TRBV14,TRBJ1-6,TGTGCCAGCAGCCAGGGGACAGTCAATTCACCCCTCCACTTT,CASSQGTVNSPLHF
.,TRBD1,TRBV7-9,TRBJ2-2,TGTGCCAGCAGCTCTAGCGACAGGGGGGGAAACACCGGGGAGCTGTTTTTT,CASSSSDRGGNTGELFF
.,TRBD1,TRBV19,TRBJ2-3,TGTGCCAGTAGTACCGGGACAGGGCCCGGCACAGATACGCAGTATTTT,CASSTGTGPGTDTQYF
few,.,TRBV5-6,TRBJ1-6,TGTGCCAGCAGCTTGATGGCAATCTATAATTCACCCCTCCACTTT,CASSLMAIYNSPLHF
.,.,TRBV3-1/TRBV3-2,TRBJ2-7,TGTGCCAGCAGCCAAGGTCAGTTATCCTCCTACGAGCAGTACTTC,CASSQGQLSSYEQYF